Below, 17 T cell receptor beta chains from the same sample are listed, as sequenced in a study of beta chain features in type 1 diabetes. Every bit of the isolated RNA underwent reverse transcription, so sequencing read expressed TCRB transcripts. Sequenced by immunoSEQ multiplex PCR; TCRdb stores in-frame clones only, minus some. The data hold more than 300,000 clones, with around 12% observed a single time. These receptors are not linked to any known antigen. Points from the study as a whole: There was a moderate but significant shortening of TCRB CDR3s in all four CD4+ subsets of Type 1 diabetes patients.

The sequencing input was naive CD4+ T cells from blood. The receptors come from a woman under 30 with type 1 diabetes.

The chain employs TRBV6-5 and TRBJ2-7; D is possibly TRBD1 (7 bases). Between the trimmed V and J ends, which lost 4 bases and 5 bases, there was a span of 18 bases. The germline V gene encodes CDR1 MNHEY and CDR2 SVGAGI. The CDR3 totals 15 residues. DNA of the CDR3: TGTGCCAGCAGTTCACAGGGGAGTGGGGAGGACGAGCAGTACTTC. Encoded protein: CASSSQGSGEDEQYF.

The J gene is TRBJ2-1, the V gene TRBV7-2, with 7 bases fitting TRBD2. This CDR3 is 13 amino acids long. CDR1 and CDR2 (germline): SGHTA, FQGNSA. Unmatched junction bases numbered 8, after V lost 5 bases and J lost 10 bases. CDR3 nucleotide sequence: TGTGCCAGCAGCGAACGGACTAGGGACGAGCAGTTCTTC. Its translation: CASSERTRDEQFF.

The chain couples TRBV7-9 to TRBJ2-5; D is uncertain. Germline CDR1 and CDR2: SEHNR and FQNEAQ (reference sequence). The CDR3 length is 13 residues. CDR3 amino acids: CAAQPSPEETQYF. In nucleotides, the CDR3 is TGTGCAGCACAGCCGAGTCCCGAAGAGACCCAGTACTTC.

The chain has TRBV15 and TRBJ2-1; 10 nucleotides line up with TRBD1. From germline, CDR1 is LNHNV and CDR2 YYDKDF (reference sequence). V shed 8 bases, J shed 2 bases, and the junction held 3 bases outside the gene matches. This CDR3 has 14 residues. DNA for the CDR3: TGTGCCACCTCCGGGACAGGGGCCTACAATGAGCAGTTCTTC. The encoded protein is CATSGTGAYNEQFF. The complete variable domain, with remaining parts taken from reference TRBV15 and TRBJ2-1, reads DAMVIQNPRYQVTQFGKPVTLSCSQTLNHNVMYWYQQKSSQAPKLLFHYYDKDFNNEADTPDNFQSRRPNTSFCFLDIRSPGLGDTAMYLCATSGTGAYNEQFFGPGTRLTVL.

The genes are TRBV18 and TRBJ1-1, with 9 bases that match TRBD1. The CDR3 totals 14 residues. Germline V gives CDR1 KGHSH, CDR2 LQKENI. Losses at the gene ends were 3 bases for V and 5 bases for J; bases not matched to a gene: 4. The CDR3 loop reads CASSPTGQGTEAFF. In DNA form, the CDR3 reads TGTGCCAGCTCACCTACGGGACAGGGTACTGAAGCTTTCTTT.

The chain couples TRBV6-1 to TRBJ2-5; 10 bases align to TRBD1. The length of the CDR3 is 14 residues. V lost 4 bases to trimming and J lost 3 bases; unmatched junction nucleotides: 2. Germline V lookup: CDR1 MNHNS, CDR2 SASEGT. CDR3 sequence: CASSAGTGEETQYF. The CDR3 region has the DNA TGTGCCAGCAGTGCCGGGACAGGGGAAGAGACCCAGTACTTC.

This clone was counted only a few times. The chain couples TRBV7-9 to TRBJ2-7, with 9 positions matching TRBD1. CDR1 and CDR2 from the germline V gene are SEHNR and FQNEAQ (reference sequence). With 5 bases clipped from V and 4 bases from J, the junction kept 9 bases outside the gene matches. The CDR3 consists of 15 residues. This CDR3 is CASSAAGTGLYEQYF. The CDR3 coding sequence is TGTGCCAGCAGCGCGGCCGGGACAGGGTTATACGAGCAGTACTTC.

This clone came up a few times. V and J are TRBV6-5 and TRBJ1-1; no clear D gene. The germline V and J ends were trimmed by 0 bases and 3 bases, with 11 bases remaining between them. The germline V gene encodes CDR1 MNHEY and CDR2 SVGAGI. This CDR3 spans 15 amino acids. CDR3 amino acids: CASSYSGGKDTEAFF. The CDR3 coding sequence is TGTGCCAGCAGTTACTCGGGCGGGAAGGACACTGAAGCTTTCTTT.

The chain uses TRBV30 and TRBJ1-1, with D perhaps TRBD1 (5 bases). CDR3 size: 13 residues. V was cut by 2 bases and J by 4 bases, with 11 bases left in between. CDR1 and CDR2 (germline): GTSNPN, SVGIG (reference sequence). CDR3 sequence (DNA): TGTGCCTGGAGTCGGGGGAGACGCACTGAAGCTTTCTTT. Its protein product is CAWSRGRRTEAFF. The entire variable domain, with the rest obtained from reference TRBV30 and TRBJ1-1, is as follows: SQTIHQWPATLVQPVGSPLSLECTVEGTSNPNLYWYRQAAGRGLQLLFYSVGIGQISSEVPQNLSASRPQDRQFILSSKKLLLSDSGFYLCAWSRGRRTEAFFGQGTRLTVV.

The J gene is TRBJ2-2, the V gene TRBV2; weak D call: TRBD1 (5 bases). Trimming left V 5 bases short and J 4 bases short, with 8 bases between. The V gene's germline CDR1 is SNHLY and CDR2 FYNNEI. The length of the CDR3 is 13 residues. The DNA of the CDR3 is TGTGCCAGCAGTACAGGCAGCACCGGGGAGCTGTTTTTT. Residues: CASSTGSTGELFF.

This clone appeared a few times. The rearrangement uses TRBV5-1 and TRBJ1-1; tentative D call: TRBD1 (6 bases). Between the trimmed V and J ends, which lost 4 bases and 1 base, there was a span of 11 bases. This CDR3 is built from 14 residues. The germline V gene has CDR1 SGHRS and CDR2 YFSETQ. The CDR3 DNA reads as TGCGCCAGCAGCCTGTTACAGGGGAACACTGAAGCTTTCTTT. Its protein product is CASSLLQGNTEAFF.

This clone was seen a few times. This chain links TRBV29-1 with TRBJ2-2, with 7 nucleotides matching TRBD2. V lost 6 bases and J lost 4; bases outside the gene matches: 5. The CDR3 extends over 13 amino acids. Germline values: CDR1 SQVTM, CDR2 ANQGSEA. CDR3 in DNA: TGCAGCGTCGCGGGGGTCCGCACCGGGGAGCTGTTTTTT. Translating gives CSVAGVRTGELFF.

In this sample, this clone turned up a few times. The chain combines TRBV19 with TRBJ2-5, with 11 positions matching TRBD2. V lost 5 bases to trimming and J lost 0 bases; unmatched junction nucleotides: 5. CDR1 is LNHDA, CDR2 SQIVND, per germline (reference sequence). The CDR3 has 16 residues. This CDR3 is CASSPGTSGYQETQYF. CDR3 in DNA: TGTGCCAGTAGTCCCGGGACTAGCGGATACCAAGAGACCCAGTACTTC.

DNA of the CDR3: TGTGCCAGCAGTGTTCTAGGGGCACGTCAGCCCCAGCATTTT. The encoded protein is CASSVLGARQPQHF. This chain links TRBV2 with TRBJ1-5; TRBD1 is a possible D gene (5 bases). Between the trimmed V and J ends, which lost 4 bases and 6 bases, there was a span of 13 bases. CDR3 length equals 14 residues. Germline V lookup: CDR1 SNHLY, CDR2 FYNNEI.

V gene TRBV11-2 combines with J gene TRBJ2-3; 9 bases map to TRBD2. J lost 3 bases, V lost 7 bases, and 5 bases had no gene match. The CDR3 is 14 amino acids. Germline V CDR1 and CDR2: SGHAT, FQNNGV. CDR3 DNA: TGTGCCAGCACCAAAAGCGGGAGGACAGATACGCAGTATTTT. This encodes CASTKSGRTDTQYF.

This clone was seen more than once but under ten times. V usage is TRBV19 and J usage is TRBJ2-6; a possible D gene is TRBD1 (6 bases). Germline lookup yields CDR1 LNHDA and CDR2 SQIVND (reference sequence). The CDR3 runs to 17 residues. The ends were cut back, 5 bases at V and 2 bases at J, with 16 bases in the middle. CDR3 protein: CASSAHQQGPGANVLTF. CDR3 DNA: TGTGCCAGTAGTGCGCACCAACAGGGCCCTGGGGCCAACGTCCTGACTTTC.

This clone was counted only a few times. The J gene is TRBJ2-1, the V gene TRBV9; 8 bases are a match to TRBD2. Unmatched junction bases numbered 14, after V lost 3 bases and J lost 9 bases. Per the germline V gene, CDR1 is SGDLS and CDR2 is YYNGEE. There are 16 residues in the CDR3. CDR3 sequence reads: CASSDKRVAGWGEQFF. In DNA form, the CDR3 reads TGTGCCAGCAGCGATAAGAGAGTAGCGGGATGGGGTGAGCAGTTCTTC.